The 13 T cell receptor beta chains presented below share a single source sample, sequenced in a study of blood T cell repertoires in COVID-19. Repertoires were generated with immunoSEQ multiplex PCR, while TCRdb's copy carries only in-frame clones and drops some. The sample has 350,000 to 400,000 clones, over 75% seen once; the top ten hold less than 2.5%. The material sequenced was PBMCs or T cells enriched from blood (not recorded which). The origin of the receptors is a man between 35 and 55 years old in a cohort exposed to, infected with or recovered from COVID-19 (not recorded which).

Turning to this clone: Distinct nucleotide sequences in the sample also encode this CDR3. The CDR3 here is CASRTSTDTQYF. DNA of the CDR3: TGTGCCAGCAGAACTAGCACAGATACGCAGTATTTT. The chain combines TRBV6-5 with TRBJ2-3; no reliable D call. Germline V gene data show CDR1 as MNHEY and CDR2 as SVGAGI. The length of the CDR3 is 12 residues. V was pared by 6 bases and J by 0 bases, with 4 bases between.

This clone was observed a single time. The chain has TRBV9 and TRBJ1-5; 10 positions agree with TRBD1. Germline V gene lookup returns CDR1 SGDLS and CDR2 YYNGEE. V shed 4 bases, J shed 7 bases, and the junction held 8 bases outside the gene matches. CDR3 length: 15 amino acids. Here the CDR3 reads CASSSTGGAFQPQHF. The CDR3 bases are TGTGCCAGCAGCTCGACAGGGGGCGCTTTCCAGCCCCAGCATTTT.

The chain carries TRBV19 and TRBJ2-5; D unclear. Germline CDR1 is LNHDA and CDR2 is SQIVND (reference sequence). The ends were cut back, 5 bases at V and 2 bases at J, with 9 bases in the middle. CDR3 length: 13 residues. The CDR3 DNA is TGTGCCAGTAGTGAGGTCTTACAAGAGACCCAGTACTTC. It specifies CASSEVLQETQYF.

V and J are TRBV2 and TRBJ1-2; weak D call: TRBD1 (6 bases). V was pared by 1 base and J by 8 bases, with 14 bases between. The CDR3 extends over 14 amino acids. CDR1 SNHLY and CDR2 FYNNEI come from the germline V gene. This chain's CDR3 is CASSEGTALSGYTF. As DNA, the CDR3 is TGTGCCAGCAGTGAAGGGACAGCCCTTAGCGGCTACACCTTC.

The CDR3 DNA is TGTGCCAGCAGCCAAGCTCCCGGGACAGGCGACACTGAAGCTTTCTTT. Its translation: CASSQAPGTGDTEAFF. This rearrangement joins TRBV4-2 to TRBJ1-1; 8 bases align to TRBD1. There are 16 residues in the CDR3. J gave up 3 bases and V 1 base, and 7 bases lay outside the gene matches. Germline-derived CDR1 and CDR2 are LGHNA and YNFKEQ.

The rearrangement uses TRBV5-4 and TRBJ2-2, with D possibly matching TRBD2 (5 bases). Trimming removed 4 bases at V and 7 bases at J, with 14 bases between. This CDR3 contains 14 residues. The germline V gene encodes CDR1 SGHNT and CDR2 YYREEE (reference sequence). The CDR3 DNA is TGTGCCAGCAGCCCTCGGAGTGAGGGCGGGGAGCTGTTTTTT. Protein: CASSPRSEGGELFF.

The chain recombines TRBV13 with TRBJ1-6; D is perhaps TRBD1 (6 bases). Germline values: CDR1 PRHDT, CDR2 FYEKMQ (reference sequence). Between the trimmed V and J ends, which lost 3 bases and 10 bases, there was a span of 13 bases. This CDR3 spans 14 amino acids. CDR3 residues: CASSFDRKGSPLHF. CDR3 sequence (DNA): TGTGCCAGCAGCTTTGACAGGAAGGGCTCACCCCTCCACTTT. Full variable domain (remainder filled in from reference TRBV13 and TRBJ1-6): AAGVIQSPRHLIKEKRETATLKCYPIPRHDTVYWYQQGPGQDPQFLISFYEKMQSDKGSIPDRFSAQQFSDYHSELNMSSLELGDSALYFCASSFDRKGSPLHFGNGTRLTVT.

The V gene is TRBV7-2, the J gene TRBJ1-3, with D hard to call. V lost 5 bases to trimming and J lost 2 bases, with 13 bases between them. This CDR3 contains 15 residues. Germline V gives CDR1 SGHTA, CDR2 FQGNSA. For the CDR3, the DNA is TGTGCCAGCAGCCCCCCCGCAACTCCTGGAAACACCATATATTTT. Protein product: CASSPPATPGNTIYF.

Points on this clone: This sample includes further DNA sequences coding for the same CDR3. This CDR3 reads CASSLGQGDTGELFF. In DNA, the CDR3 is TGTGCCAGCAGCCTGGGACAGGGAGACACCGGGGAGCTGTTTTTT. This chain connects TRBV7-9 to TRBJ2-2; 9 bases fit TRBD1. V shed 5 bases, J shed 3 bases, and the junction held 4 bases outside the gene matches. Germline V gives CDR1 SEHNR, CDR2 FQNEAQ (reference sequence). This CDR3 is 15 amino acids long. Complete variable domain (other parts from reference TRBV7-9 and TRBJ2-2): DTGVSQNPRHKITKRGQNVTFRCDPISEHNRLYWYRQTLGQGPEFLTYFQNEAQLEKSRLLSDRFSAERPKGSFSTLEIQRTEQGDSAMYLCASSLGQGDTGELFFGEGSRLTVL.

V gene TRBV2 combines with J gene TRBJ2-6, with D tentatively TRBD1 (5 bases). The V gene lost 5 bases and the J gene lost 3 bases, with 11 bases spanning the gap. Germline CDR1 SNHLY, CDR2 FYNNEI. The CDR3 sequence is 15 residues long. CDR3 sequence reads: CASSLGRGGANVLTF. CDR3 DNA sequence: TGTGCCAGCAGTTTGGGGCGTGGTGGGGCCAACGTCCTGACTTTC.

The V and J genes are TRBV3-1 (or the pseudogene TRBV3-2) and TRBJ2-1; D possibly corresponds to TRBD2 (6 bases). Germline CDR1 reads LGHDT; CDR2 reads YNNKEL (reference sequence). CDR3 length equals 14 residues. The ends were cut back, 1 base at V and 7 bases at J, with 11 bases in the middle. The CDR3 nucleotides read TGTGCCAGCAGCCAAGTTGGGGGGTGGAATGAGCAGTTCTTC. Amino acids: CASSQVGGWNEQFF.

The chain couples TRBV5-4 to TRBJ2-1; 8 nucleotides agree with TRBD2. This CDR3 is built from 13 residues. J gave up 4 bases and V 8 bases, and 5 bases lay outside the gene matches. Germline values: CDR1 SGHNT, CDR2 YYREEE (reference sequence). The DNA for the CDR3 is TGTGCCAGTATGACTAGCGAGTACAATGAGCAGTTCTTC. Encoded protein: CASMTSEYNEQFF.

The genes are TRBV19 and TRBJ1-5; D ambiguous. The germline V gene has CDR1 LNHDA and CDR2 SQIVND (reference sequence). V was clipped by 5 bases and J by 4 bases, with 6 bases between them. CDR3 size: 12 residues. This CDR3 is CASSRGNQPQHF. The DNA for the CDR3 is TGTGCCAGTAGTCGGGGTAATCAGCCCCAGCATTTT.